The source of this TCR beta chain is a study of regulatory T cells in long-lasting Graves disease. Both iRepertoire HTBI primers and Arm-PCR of CDR3 regions were used to build the TCR beta libraries. TCRdb re-analysed the multiplex PCR reads in MiXCR, keeping a single row per CDR3 protein. The sample lists more than 300,000 distinct CDR3 sequences, around 16% occurring once. The time point denotes: newly diagnosed GD, antithyroid drugs for less than 3 months. From PBMCs, RNA was extracted and then used to make the TCR library. The authors drew 8.5 to 9 milliliters of peripheral blood into EDTA tubes. Many counts were recorded for this clonotype. No antigen is known for it. Notes on the study in general: There was favoring of TRBV28, TRBJ1-2 and TRBJ2-5 in persistent disease.

Looked up from germline, CDR1 is GTSNPN and CDR2 is SVGIG (reference sequence). The CDR3 covers 15 residues. The V end was cut by 2 bases, the J end by 0 bases, with 11 bases between. The chain links TRBV30 to TRBJ1-5; the D is unclear. This sequence was found in a female donor with Graves disease. The starting material was peripheral blood mononuclear cells (PBMCs), obtained at new diagnosis, from a patient treated with antithyroid drugs. The CDR3 DNA is TGTGCCTGGAGTACCTACGCGGATAGCAATCAGCCCCAGCATTTT. Translating it yields CAWSTYADSNQPQHF.